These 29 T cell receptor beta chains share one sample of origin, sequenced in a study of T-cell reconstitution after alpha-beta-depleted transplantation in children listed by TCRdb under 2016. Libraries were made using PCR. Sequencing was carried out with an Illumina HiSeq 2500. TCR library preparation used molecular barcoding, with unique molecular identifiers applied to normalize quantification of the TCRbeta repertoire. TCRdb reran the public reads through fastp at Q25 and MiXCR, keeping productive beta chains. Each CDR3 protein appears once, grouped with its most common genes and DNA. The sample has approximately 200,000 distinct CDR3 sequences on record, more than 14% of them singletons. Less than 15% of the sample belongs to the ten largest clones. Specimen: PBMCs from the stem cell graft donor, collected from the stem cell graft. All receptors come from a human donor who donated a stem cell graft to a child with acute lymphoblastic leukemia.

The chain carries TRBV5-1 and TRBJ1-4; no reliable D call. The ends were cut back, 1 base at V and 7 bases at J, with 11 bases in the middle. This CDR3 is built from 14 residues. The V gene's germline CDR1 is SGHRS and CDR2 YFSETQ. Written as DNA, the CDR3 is TGCGCCAGCAGCTTGTTGGGGTCCGGTGAAAAACTGTTTTTT. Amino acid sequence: CASSLLGSGEKLFF.

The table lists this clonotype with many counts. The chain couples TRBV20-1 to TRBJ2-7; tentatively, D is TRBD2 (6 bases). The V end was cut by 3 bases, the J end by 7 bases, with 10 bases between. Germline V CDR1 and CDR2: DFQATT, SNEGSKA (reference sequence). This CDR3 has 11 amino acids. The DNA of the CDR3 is TGCAGTGCTAGGGGGGACTTTGAGCAGTACTTC. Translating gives CSARGDFEQYF.

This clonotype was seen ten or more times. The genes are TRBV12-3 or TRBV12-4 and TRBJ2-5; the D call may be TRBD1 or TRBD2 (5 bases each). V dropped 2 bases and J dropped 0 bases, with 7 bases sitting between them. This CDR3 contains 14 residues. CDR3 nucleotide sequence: TGTGCCAGCAGTTTACGGGGCTACCAAGAGACCCAGTACTTC. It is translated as CASSLRGYQETQYF.

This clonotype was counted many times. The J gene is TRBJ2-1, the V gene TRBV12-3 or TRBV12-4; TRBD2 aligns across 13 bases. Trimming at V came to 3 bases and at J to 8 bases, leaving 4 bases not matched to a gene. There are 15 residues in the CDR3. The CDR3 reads CASSLTSGRTDEQFF. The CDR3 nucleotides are TGTGCCAGCAGTTTGACTAGCGGGAGGACGGATGAGCAGTTCTTC.

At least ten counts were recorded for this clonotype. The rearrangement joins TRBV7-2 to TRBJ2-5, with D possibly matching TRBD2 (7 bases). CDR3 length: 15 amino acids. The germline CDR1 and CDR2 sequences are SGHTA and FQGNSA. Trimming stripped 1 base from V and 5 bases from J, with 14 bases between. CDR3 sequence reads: CASSLGGRGMETQYF. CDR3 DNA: TGTGCCAGCAGCTTAGGAGGGAGGGGGATGGAGACCCAGTACTTC.

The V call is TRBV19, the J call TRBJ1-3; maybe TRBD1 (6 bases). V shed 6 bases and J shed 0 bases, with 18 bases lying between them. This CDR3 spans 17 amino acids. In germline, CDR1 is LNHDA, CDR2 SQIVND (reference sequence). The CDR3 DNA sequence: TGTGCCAGTAGCCGACAGGCGGACCCCAGCTCTGGAAACACCATATATTTT. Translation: CASSRQADPSSGNTIYF.

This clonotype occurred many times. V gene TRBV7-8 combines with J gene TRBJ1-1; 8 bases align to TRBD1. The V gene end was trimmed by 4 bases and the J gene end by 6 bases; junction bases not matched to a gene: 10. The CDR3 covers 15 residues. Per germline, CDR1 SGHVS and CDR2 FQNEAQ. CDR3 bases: TGTGCCAGCAGCTATCACAGAGGGACAGGCCCTGAAGCTTTCTTT. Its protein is CASSYHRGTGPEAFF.

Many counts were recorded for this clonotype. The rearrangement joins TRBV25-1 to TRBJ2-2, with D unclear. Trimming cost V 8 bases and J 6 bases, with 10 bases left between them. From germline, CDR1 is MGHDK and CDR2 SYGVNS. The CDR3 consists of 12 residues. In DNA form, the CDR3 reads TGTGCCAGCTTAGCCCCCTCCGGGGAGCTGTTTTTT. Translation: CASLAPSGELFF.

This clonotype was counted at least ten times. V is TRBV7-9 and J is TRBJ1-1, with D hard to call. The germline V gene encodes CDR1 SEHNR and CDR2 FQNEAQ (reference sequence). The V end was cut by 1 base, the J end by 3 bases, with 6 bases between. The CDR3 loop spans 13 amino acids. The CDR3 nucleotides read TGTGCCAGCAGCTTAGACAGTTACACTGAAGCTTTCTTT. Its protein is CASSLDSYTEAFF.

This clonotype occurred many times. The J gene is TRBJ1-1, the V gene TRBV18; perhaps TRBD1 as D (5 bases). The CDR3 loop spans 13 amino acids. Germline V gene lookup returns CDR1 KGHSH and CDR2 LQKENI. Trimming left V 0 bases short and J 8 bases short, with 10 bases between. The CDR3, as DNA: TGTGCCAGCTCACCACCGAGAGCAGGGGAAGCTTTCTTT. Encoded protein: CASSPPRAGEAFF.

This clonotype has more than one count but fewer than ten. This CDR3 is CASSLAEVSPRDTEAFF. CDR3 bases: TGTGCCAGCAGCTTAGCGGAAGTCTCCCCAAGGGACACTGAAGCTTTCTTT. The chain joins TRBV7-9 to TRBJ1-1; D gene unclear. Germline loops: CDR1 SEHNR, CDR2 FQNEAQ (reference sequence). This CDR3 spans 17 amino acids. Deletions cut 0 bases from V and 3 bases from J, with 17 bases between.

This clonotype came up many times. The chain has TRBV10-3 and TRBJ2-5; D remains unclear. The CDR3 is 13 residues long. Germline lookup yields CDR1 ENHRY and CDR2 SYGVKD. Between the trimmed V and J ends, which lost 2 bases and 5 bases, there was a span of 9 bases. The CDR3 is CAISEGSRETQYF. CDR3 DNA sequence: TGTGCCATCAGTGAGGGGTCTAGGGAGACCCAGTACTTC.

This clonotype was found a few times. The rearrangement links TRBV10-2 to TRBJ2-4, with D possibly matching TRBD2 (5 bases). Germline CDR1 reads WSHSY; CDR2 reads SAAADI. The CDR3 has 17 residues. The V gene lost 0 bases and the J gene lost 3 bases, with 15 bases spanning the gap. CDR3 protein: CASSESWALGDKNIQYF. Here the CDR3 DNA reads TGCGCCAGCAGTGAGTCGTGGGCCCTCGGGGACAAAAACATTCAGTACTTC.

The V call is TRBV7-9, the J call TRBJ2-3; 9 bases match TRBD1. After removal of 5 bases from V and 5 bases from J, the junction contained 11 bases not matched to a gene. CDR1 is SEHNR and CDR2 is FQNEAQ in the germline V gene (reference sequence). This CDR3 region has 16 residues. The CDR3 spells CASSPLRTGEGDTQYF. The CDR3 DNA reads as TGTGCCAGCAGCCCCCTGAGGACAGGGGAGGGAGATACGCAGTATTTT.

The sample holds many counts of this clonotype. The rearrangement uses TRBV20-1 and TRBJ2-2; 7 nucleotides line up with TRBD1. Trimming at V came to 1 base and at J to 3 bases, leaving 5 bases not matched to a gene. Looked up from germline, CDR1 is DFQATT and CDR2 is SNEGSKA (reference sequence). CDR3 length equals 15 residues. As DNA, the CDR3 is TGCAGTGCTAGAGGAAGGGGGCGCGACACCGGGGAGCTGTTTTTT. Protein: CSARGRGRDTGELFF.

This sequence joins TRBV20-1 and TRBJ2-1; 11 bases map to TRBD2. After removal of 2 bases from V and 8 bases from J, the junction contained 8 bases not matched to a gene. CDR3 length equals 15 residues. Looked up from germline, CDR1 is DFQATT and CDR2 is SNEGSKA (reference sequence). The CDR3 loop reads CSARPSSGRIDEQFF. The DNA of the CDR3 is TGCAGTGCTAGACCCTCTAGCGGGAGGATCGATGAGCAGTTCTTC.

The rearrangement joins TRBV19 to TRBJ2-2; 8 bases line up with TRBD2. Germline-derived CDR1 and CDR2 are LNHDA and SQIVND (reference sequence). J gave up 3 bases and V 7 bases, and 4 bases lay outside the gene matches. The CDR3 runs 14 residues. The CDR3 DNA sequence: TGTGCCAGTAACCCTAGCGGGTACACCGGGGAGCTGTTTTTT. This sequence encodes CASNPSGYTGELFF.

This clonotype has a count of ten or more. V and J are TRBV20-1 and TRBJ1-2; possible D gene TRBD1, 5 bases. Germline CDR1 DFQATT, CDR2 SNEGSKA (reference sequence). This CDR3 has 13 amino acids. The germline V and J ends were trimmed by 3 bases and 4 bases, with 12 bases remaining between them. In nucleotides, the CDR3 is TGCAGTGCTAGGCCAGCCGGGGGCTATGGCTACACCTTC. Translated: CSARPAGGYGYTF.

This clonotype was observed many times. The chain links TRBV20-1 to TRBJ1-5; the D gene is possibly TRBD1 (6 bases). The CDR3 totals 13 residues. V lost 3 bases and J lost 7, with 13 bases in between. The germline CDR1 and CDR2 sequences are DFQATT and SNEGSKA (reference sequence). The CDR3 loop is CSASGGHEQPQHF. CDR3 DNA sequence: TGCAGTGCTAGTGGGGGGCACGAACAGCCCCAGCATTTT.

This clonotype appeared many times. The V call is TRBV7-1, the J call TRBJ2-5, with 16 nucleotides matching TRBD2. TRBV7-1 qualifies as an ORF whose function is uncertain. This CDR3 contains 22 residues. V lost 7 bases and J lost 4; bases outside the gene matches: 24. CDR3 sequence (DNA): TGTGCCAGCACTCTCGCAAGACCTGGGACTAGCGGGAGGGGAGTGGTTCGAGAGACCCAGTACTTC. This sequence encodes CASTLARPGTSGRGVVRETQYF.

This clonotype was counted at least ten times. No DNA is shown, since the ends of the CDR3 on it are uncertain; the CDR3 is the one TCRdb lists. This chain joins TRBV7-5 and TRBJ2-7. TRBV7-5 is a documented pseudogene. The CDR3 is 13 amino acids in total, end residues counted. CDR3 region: CISVPEARYEQYF.

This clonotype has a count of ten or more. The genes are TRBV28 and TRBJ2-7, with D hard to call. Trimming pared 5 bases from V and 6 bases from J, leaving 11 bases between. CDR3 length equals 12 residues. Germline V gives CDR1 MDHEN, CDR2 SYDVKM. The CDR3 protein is CASSPKPFEQYF. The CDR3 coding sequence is TGTGCCAGCAGTCCTAAGCCGTTCGAGCAGTACTTC. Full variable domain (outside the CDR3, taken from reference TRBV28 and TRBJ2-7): DVKVTQSSRYLVKRTGEKVFLECVQDMDHENMFWYRQDPGLGLRLIYFSYDVKMKEKGDIPEGYSVSREKKERFSLILESASTNQTSMYLCASSPKPFEQYFGPGTRLTVT.

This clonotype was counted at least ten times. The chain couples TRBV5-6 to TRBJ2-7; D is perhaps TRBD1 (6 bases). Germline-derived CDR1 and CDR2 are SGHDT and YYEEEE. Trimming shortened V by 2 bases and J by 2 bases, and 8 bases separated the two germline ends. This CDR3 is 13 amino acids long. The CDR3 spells CASSFGQPYEQYF. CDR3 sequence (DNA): TGTGCCAGCAGCTTTGGACAGCCCTACGAGCAGTACTTC.

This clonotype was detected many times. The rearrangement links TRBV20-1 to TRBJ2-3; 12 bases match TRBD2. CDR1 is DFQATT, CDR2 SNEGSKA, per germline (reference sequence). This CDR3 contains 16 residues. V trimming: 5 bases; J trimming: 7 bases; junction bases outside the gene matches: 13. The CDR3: CSAPHPGLAGLNTQYF. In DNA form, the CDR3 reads TGCAGTGCTCCACACCCGGGACTAGCGGGTTTAAATACGCAGTATTTT.

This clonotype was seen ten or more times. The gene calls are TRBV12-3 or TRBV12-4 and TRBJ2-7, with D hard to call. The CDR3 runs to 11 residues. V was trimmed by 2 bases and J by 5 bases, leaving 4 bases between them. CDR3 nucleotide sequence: TGTGCCAGCAGTTTAAGGGACGAGCAGTACTTC. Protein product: CASSLRDEQYF.

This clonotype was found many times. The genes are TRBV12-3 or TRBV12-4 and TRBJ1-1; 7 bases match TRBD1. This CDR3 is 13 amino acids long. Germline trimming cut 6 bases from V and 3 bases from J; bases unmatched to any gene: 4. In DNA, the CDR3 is TGTGCCAGCAGCCCGACAGGGTACACTGAAGCTTTCTTT. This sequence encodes CASSPTGYTEAFF.

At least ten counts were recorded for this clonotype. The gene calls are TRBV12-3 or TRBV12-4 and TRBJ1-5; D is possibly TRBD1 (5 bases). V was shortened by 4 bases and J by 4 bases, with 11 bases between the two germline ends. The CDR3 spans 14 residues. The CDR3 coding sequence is TGTGCCAGCAGTTATCGAGAGGGGAATCAGCCCCAGCATTTT. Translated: CASSYREGNQPQHF.

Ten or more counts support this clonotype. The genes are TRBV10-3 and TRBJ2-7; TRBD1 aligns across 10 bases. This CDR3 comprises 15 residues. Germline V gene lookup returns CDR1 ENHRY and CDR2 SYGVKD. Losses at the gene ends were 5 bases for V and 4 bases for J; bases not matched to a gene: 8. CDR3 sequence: CAISPPTGGKYEQYF. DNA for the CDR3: TGTGCCATCAGTCCCCCGACAGGGGGCAAGTACGAGCAGTACTTC.

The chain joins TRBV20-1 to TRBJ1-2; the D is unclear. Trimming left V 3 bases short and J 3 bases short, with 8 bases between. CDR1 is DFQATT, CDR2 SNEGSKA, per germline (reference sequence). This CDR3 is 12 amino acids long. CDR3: CSARDGYYGYTF. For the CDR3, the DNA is TGCAGTGCTAGGGACGGATACTATGGCTACACCTTC.